This is a list of T cell receptor beta chains from one sample in a study of a mutant IDH1 vaccine in newly diagnosed glioma. The antigens of these receptors remain unknown. TCRdb's copy holds only in-frame clones and misses some; the assay was immunoSEQ multiplex PCR. The sample contains about 94,000 clones, about 90% of which appear only once. The specimen comprised PBMCs, sampled from a glioma patient whose treatment included an IDH1 peptide vaccine. These receptors came from a woman aged 45-65 years with glioma. Each CDR3 is given with its conserved first and last residue. Each record gives: J gene, V gene, clone size, D gene, CDR3 protein, CDR3 DNA. The D gene is left open where the match is weak. Clone size appears in some rows only: once, few, many, or a class for an expanded clone.

TRBJ1-1 TRBV10-3 NA TRBD1 CAISRDRDTEAFF TGTGCCATCAGTAGGGACAGGGACACTGAAGCTTTCTTT
TRBJ1-1 TRBV5-1 once NA CASSFSGNTEAFF TGCGCCAGCAGCTTTTCAGGGAACACTGAAGCTTTCTTT
TRBJ2-3 TRBV4-2 NA TRBD1 CASSPRGQVGGTYTQYF TGTGCCAGCAGCCCCCGAGGACAGGTTGGGGGCACATATACGCAGTATTTT
TRBJ1-2 TRBV6-6 NA NA CASSYDGRNYGYTF TGTGCCAGCAGTTACGATGGGAGAAACTATGGCTACACCTTC
TRBJ1-6 TRBV5-6 NA TRBD1 CASSPGQRRSPLHF TGTGCCAGCAGCCCGGGACAGAGGCGTTCACCCCTCCACTTT
TRBJ2-3 TRBV5-4 NA TRBD2 CASSLPSGSTDTQYF TGTGCCAGCAGCTTGCCTAGCGGGAGTACCGATACGCAGTATTTT
TRBJ2-7 TRBV6-1 NA NA CASQDGISYEQYF TGTGCCAGTCAGGACGGGATTTCCTACGAGCAGTACTTC
TRBJ2-7 TRBV19 NA TRBD2 CASSMMRGAGHEQYF TGTGCCAGTAGTATGATGAGAGGAGCGGGACACGAGCAGTACTTC
TRBJ2-7 TRBV6-1 NA NA CASSVAGYEQYF TGTGCCAGCAGTGTGGCAGGCTACGAGCAGTACTTC
TRBJ2-1 TRBV28 NA NA CASSSGAYNEQFF TGTGCCAGCAGTTCCGGGGCATACAATGAGCAGTTCTTC
TRBJ1-5 TRBV28 NA NA CASEGGPPSLSNQPQHF TGTGCCAGCGAAGGGGGACCCCCGTCTTTGAGCAATCAGCCCCAGCATTTT
TRBJ2-2 TRBV9 NA NA CASSATPHGELFF TGTGCCAGCAGCGCTACTCCCCACGGGGAGCTGTTTTTT
TRBJ1-1 TRBV5-4 few NA CASSLVEGKNTEAFF TGTGCCAGCAGCTTGGTGGAAGGGAAGAACACTGAAGCTTTCTTT
TRBJ1-5 TRBV28 NA NA CASNSQGFGNQPQHF TGTGCCAGTAATAGCCAGGGTTTCGGCAATCAGCCCCAGCATTTT
TRBJ1-2 TRBV20-1 NA NA CSVQRGYGYTF TGCAGTGTTCAGCGAGGCTATGGCTACACCTTC
TRBJ1-4 TRBV2 few NA CASSGTSTNEKLFF TGTGCCAGCAGTGGGACATCGACAAATGAAAAACTGTTTTTT
TRBJ1-2 TRBV6-1 once NA CASNPDTRFDGYTF TGTGCCAGCAACCCGGACACCAGGTTTGATGGCTACACCTTC